Below are 13 T cell receptor beta chains sequenced from a single sample in a study of T cells in women clearing cervical HPV infection. Here immunoSEQ multiplex PCR was the method, and the copy in TCRdb shows in-frame clones only, minus some. The sample's table shows fewer than 35,000 clones. The sequenced sample was blood buffy coat. These receptors came from a woman aged 18 to 75 with a cervical HPV16 infection that either progressed to CIN3+ or cleared (not recorded which).

Comment on this clone: The read falls 3 residues short of the CDR3 end, and the missing part is taken from the germline J gene. This chain uses TRBV19 with TRBJ1-1; a weak D match, TRBD1 (5 bases). Per the germline V gene, CDR1 is LNHDA and CDR2 is SQIVND (reference sequence). V lost 5 bases and J lost 6, with 16 bases in between. CDR3 length: 14 residues. The CDR3 spells CASSFSGLRAEAFF. Partial CDR3 DNA: TGTGCCAGTAGTTTCTCAGGGCTACGGGCTGAA. Full variable domain (rest looked up from reference TRBV19 and TRBJ1-1): DGGITQSPKYLFRKEGQNVTLSCEQNLNHDAMYWYRQDPGQGLRLIYYSQIVNDFQKGDIAEGYSVSREKKESFPLTVTSAQKNPTAFYLCASSFSGLRAEAFFGQGTRLTVV.

Comment on this clone: The sequenced fragment ends 3 residues before the CDR3 boundary, so the rest is inferred from the germline J gene. The J gene is TRBJ1-1, the V gene TRBV29-1, with D perhaps matching TRBD1 (5 bases). Germline CDR1 is SQVTM and CDR2 is ANQGSEA. The CDR3 runs to 12 residues. Trimming took off 4 bases at V and 4 bases at J, with 10 bases between the two ends. Incomplete CDR3 DNA: TGCAGCGTTGGACAGAGAGGCACTGAA. This gives the protein CSVGQRGTE. The CDR3 in full is CSVGQRGTEAFF.

Turning to this clone: The read terminates 3 residues ahead of where the CDR3 ends, so the germline J gene completes it. This sequence joins TRBV13 and TRBJ2-3; 8 nucleotides match TRBD2. Per the germline V gene, CDR1 is PRHDT and CDR2 is FYEKMQ (reference sequence). Losses at the gene ends were 2 bases for V and 4 bases for J; bases not matched to a gene: 2. This CDR3 has 14 amino acids. CDR3 amino acids: CASSLRGLADTQYF. Incomplete CDR3 DNA: TGTGCCAGCAGCTTAAGGGGACTAGCAGATACG. The full variable domain, in which reference TRBV13 and TRBJ2-3 provide the parts outside the CDR3, is AAGVIQSPRHLIKEKRETATLKCYPIPRHDTVYWYQQGPGQDPQFLISFYEKMQSDKGSIPDRFSAQQFSDYHSELNMSSLELGDSALYFCASSLRGLADTQYFGPGTRLTVL.

As to this clone: Read data end 3 residues before the CDR3 end; the end is taken from the germline J gene. This chain connects TRBV5-1 to TRBJ2-1; 14 nucleotides match TRBD2. The V segment lost 3 bases and the J segment 4 bases; nucleotides outside the gene matches: 3. Germline V gives CDR1 SGHRS, CDR2 YFSETQ. The CDR3 loop spans 16 amino acids. The CDR3: CASSWTSGGRYNEQFF. The sequenced CDR3 bases are TGCGCCAGCAGCTGGACTAGCGGGGGGAGGTACAATGAG. The full variable domain, in which reference TRBV5-1 and TRBJ2-1 provide the parts outside the CDR3, is KAGVTQTPRYLIKTRGQQVTLSCSPISGHRSVSWYQQTPGQGLQFLFEYFSETQRNKGNFPGRFSGRQFSNSRSEMNVSTLELGDSALYLCASSWTSGGRYNEQFFGPGTRLTVL.

About this clone itself: The read ends 3 residues shy of where the CDR3 ends; the end is completed using the germline J gene. The rearrangement links TRBV19 to TRBJ1-2, with D maybe TRBD1 (6 bases). The germline CDR1 and CDR2 sequences are LNHDA and SQIVND (reference sequence). V lost 4 bases, J lost 6 bases, and 15 bases lay in between. This CDR3 has 14 residues. CDR3 bases read: TGTGCCAGTAGTACCGCGGCAGGGGTTGATGGC. Encoded protein: CASSTAAGVDG. The whole CDR3 sequence reads CASSTAAGVDGYTF.

The CDR3 protein is CASSGPRDREQETQYF. CDR3 bases read: TGTGCCAGCAGCGGCCCTAGGGACAGGGAGCAAGAGACC. The chain combines TRBV7-8 with TRBJ2-5, with 9 bases identical to TRBD1. The missing CDR3 end, 3 residues past where the read stops, is filled in from the germline J gene. The germline gives CDR1 SGHVS, CDR2 FQNEAQ. V lost 5 bases to trimming and J lost 2 bases; unmatched junction nucleotides: 9. This CDR3 has 16 amino acids.

As to this clone: The read terminates 3 residues ahead of where the CDR3 ends, so the germline J gene completes it. J is TRBJ2-4 and V is TRBV7-9, with D unclear. Germline assignment: CDR1 SEHNR and CDR2 FQNEAQ (reference sequence). The CDR3 consists of 13 residues. CDR3 sequence: CASSLLGLLGQYF. The sequenced CDR3 bases are TGTGCCAGCAGCTTATTAGGGCTTCTTGGT.

As for this clone: The read ends 3 residues before the CDR3 terminus; that terminus is restored from the germline J gene. V and J are TRBV18 and TRBJ1-2; 8 bases are a match to TRBD1. Germline V gene lookup returns CDR1 KGHSH and CDR2 LQKENI. CDR3 length: 14 residues. CDR3 region: CASSSGTGLDDYTF. The DNA read from the CDR3 is TGTGCCAGCTCATCCGGGACAGGCCTCGATGAC.

In regard to this clone: From the germline J gene comes the end of the CDR3, since the read stops 3 residues before it. This rearrangement joins TRBV5-5 to TRBJ1-1, with D possibly matching TRBD1 (6 bases). The CDR3 has 13 amino acids. The germline V gene encodes CDR1 SGHKS and CDR2 YYEKEE (reference sequence). V gave up 2 bases and J gave up 6 bases, with 11 bases separating them. Partial CDR3 DNA: TGTGCCAGCAGCTTTGTAGGGGGGGCTGAA. Its protein product is CASSFVGGAE. The whole CDR3 sequence is CASSFVGGAEAFF. The full variable domain, completed using reference TRBV5-5 and TRBJ1-1, is DAGVTQSPTHLIKTRGQQVTLRCSPISGHKSVSWYQQVLGQGPQFIFQYYEKEERGRGNFPDRFSARQFPNYSSELNVNALLLGDSALYLCASSFVGGAEAFFGQGTRLTVV.

For this clone: From the germline J gene comes the end of the CDR3, since the read stops 3 residues before it. This rearrangement joins TRBV6-2 or TRBV6-3 to TRBJ2-5; D may be TRBD2 (7 bases). V gave up 6 bases and J gave up 5 bases, with 13 bases separating them. Germline-derived CDR1 and CDR2 are MNHEY and SVGEGT. CDR3 length: 13 amino acids. CDR3 DNA (partial): TGTGCCAGCAGCCGGGGGGCCGGGGAGACC. This sequence encodes CASSRGAGET. The whole CDR3 region reads CASSRGAGETQYF.

A note on this clone: The DNA ends 3 residues before the CDR3 does, and the rest of the CDR3 is filled in from the germline J gene. V gene TRBV20-1 combines with J gene TRBJ2-7; 7 bases agree with TRBD2. Trimming cost V 4 bases and J 3 bases; bases outside gene matches: 9. There are 14 residues in the CDR3. Germline V gene lookup returns CDR1 DFQATT and CDR2 SNEGSKA (reference sequence). This chain's CDR3 is CSAILGGSLYEQYF. Partial CDR3 DNA: TGCAGTGCTATACTGGGCGGGAGCCTCTACGAG.

Regarding this clone: Read sequence stops 3 residues before the CDR3 end, and the germline J gene provides the missing end. The rearrangement links TRBV19 to TRBJ2-7, with TRBD2 matching 8 bases. Germline V gives CDR1 LNHDA, CDR2 SQIVND (reference sequence). With 5 bases clipped from V and 2 bases from J, the junction kept 5 bases outside the gene matches. This CDR3 comprises 14 residues. The sequenced part of the CDR3 DNA is TGTGCCAGTAGTCCCGCGGGACTAGCCTACGAG. Translating gives CASSPAGLAYE. The whole CDR3 sequence reads CASSPAGLAYEQYF.

Regarding this clone: The read terminates 3 residues ahead of where the CDR3 ends, so the germline J gene completes it. This rearrangement joins TRBV20-1 to TRBJ1-2; TRBD1 matches 7 bases. The CDR3 runs 13 residues. Germline V gives CDR1 DFQATT, CDR2 SNEGSKA (reference sequence). The V gene end was trimmed by 4 bases and the J gene end by 0 bases; junction bases not matched to a gene: 2. The part of the CDR3 DNA that was read is TGCAGTGCTACAGGGACAGCTAACTATGGC. Protein: CSATGTANYG. The complete CDR3 protein is CSATGTANYGYTF.